This T cell receptor (beta chain) was identified in a study of blood T cells in healthy people across ages. The germline CDR1 and CDR2 sequences are PRHDT and FYEKMQ (reference sequence). Germline trimming cut 6 bases from V and 3 bases from J; bases unmatched to any gene: 8. The CDR3 is 14 residues long. It was with a sample-barcoded 5' primer and a J-beta primer mix that a second PCR of about 7 to 12 cycles was run. TCRdb analysed the 5' RACE reads with MiXCR anew, one entry per CDR3 protein. Of approximately 770,000 distinct CDR3 sequences listed, over 45% were seen once; the top ten hold 22%. The chain is built from TRBV13 and TRBJ2-7; 7 positions agree with TRBD1. The sequence derives from a man under 40 in good health. Sequencing was done on a sample of blood. In nucleotides, the CDR3 is TGTGCCAGCAGGGGAACAGGGGCAGGCTACGAGCAGTACTTC. This gives the protein CASRGTGAGYEQYF. The full variable domain, its missing parts supplied by reference TRBV13 and TRBJ2-7, is AAGVIQSPRHLIKEKRETATLKCYPIPRHDTVYWYQQGPGQDPQFLISFYEKMQSDKGSIPDRFSAQQFSDYHSELNMSSLELGDSALYFCASRGTGAGYEQYFGPGTRLTVT.